These T cell receptor beta chains were read from a single sample in a study of regulatory T cells in long-lasting Graves disease. TCRdb analysed the multiplex PCR reads with MiXCR anew, one entry per CDR3 protein. The sample lists hundreds of thousands of distinct CDR3 sequences; roughly 21% were seen once. Here the sequenced sample was peripheral blood mononuclear cells (PBMCs), taken when the disease was refractory, from a patient treated with antithyroid drugs. The receptors were gathered from a female donor with Graves disease. The CDR3 runs from the conserved cysteine through the conserved F or W. Each record gives: clone size, V gene, J gene, D gene, CDR3 DNA, CDR3 protein. D genes are given only for firm matches. The size field is filled for only some rows; it gives once, few, many or a size class.

few	TRBV5-1	TRBJ2-7	TRBD2	TGCGCCAGCAGCTTGAACCTACAGGGGTTAGCGGGAGACGAGCAGTACTTC	CASSLNLQGLAGDEQYF
-	TRBV29-1	TRBJ1-1	-	TGCAGCGTTTCTGACACTGAAGCTTTCTTT	CSVSDTEAFF
-	TRBV9	TRBJ2-2	TRBD2	TGTGCCAGCAGCGCCTCGGGACTAGCGGGAGCCGGGGAGCTGTTTTTT	CASSASGLAGAGELFF
few	TRBV20-1	TRBJ2-2	-	TGCAGTGCTAGACGCTTGACAGTAACGAACACCGGGGAGCTGTTTTTT	CSARRLTVTNTGELFF
-	TRBV2	TRBJ2-1	TRBD1	TGTGCCAGCAGTATTGACAGGGGGCCTAACAATGAGCAGTTCTTC	CASSIDRGPNNEQFF
many	TRBV6-1	TRBJ2-1	-	TGTGCCAGCACCCAGGGGGGGCTAGCGGAGTACAATGAGCAGTTCTTC	CASTQGGLAEYNEQFF
many	TRBV7-2	TRBJ2-4	TRBD2	TGTGCCAGCAGCTTAGGGGTGGCTAGCGGGACGATTCAGTACTTC	CASSLGVASGTIQYF
many	TRBV28	TRBJ1-3	TRBD1	TGTGCCAGCAGTTCCCCGGGACAGGGAAACACCATATATTTT	CASSSPGQGNTIYF
many	TRBV2	TRBJ2-7	-	TGTGCCAGCAGTGATCGGCTAGACGTCTACGAGCAGTACTTC	CASSDRLDVYEQYF
-	TRBV11-2	TRBJ1-2	-	TGTGCCAGCAGCTTAGATCGCGGGTTTCAGTATGGCTACACCTTC	CASSLDRGFQYGYTF
few	TRBV7-2	TRBJ2-7	TRBD1	TGTGCCAGCAGCTTGACAGGGGGCTCCCACGAGCAGTACTTC	CASSLTGGSHEQYF
many	TRBV12-3/TRBV12-4	TRBJ2-2	TRBD1	TGTGCCAGCAGTTCGGGACAGGGACTCACCGGGGAGCTGTTTTTT	CASSSGQGLTGELFF
-	TRBV24-1	TRBJ2-3	TRBD2	TGTGCCACCAGTGAACGAGGACTAGATAACACAGATACGCAGTATTTT	CATSERGLDNTDTQYF
many	TRBV27	TRBJ1-2	-	TGTGCCAGCAGTTTATCGATGAGTCGAGCTAACTATGGCTACACCTTC	CASSLSMSRANYGYTF
few	TRBV10-3	TRBJ1-5	-	TGTGCCATCAGTGAGTCGGGGGATCAGCCCCAGCATTTT	CAISESGDQPQHF
-	TRBV24-1	TRBJ2-3	TRBD2	TGTGCCACCAGTGAATCGGGACTAGCGGGAGTCACAGATACGCGGTATTTT	CATSESGLAGVTDTRYF
-	TRBV9	TRBJ1-5	-	TGTGCCAGCAGCGTTTCAGGGATGTCTCAGCCCCAGCATTTT	CASSVSGMSQPQHF
many	TRBV12-3/TRBV12-4	TRBJ2-2	-	TGTGCCAGCAGTCCAGGCGGGGAGCTGTTTTTT	CASSPGGELFF
many	TRBV20-1	TRBJ1-1	-	TGCAGTGCTAGAGATCAAGGGGGGAACACTGAAGCTTTCTTT	CSARDQGGNTEAFF
many	TRBV7-8	TRBJ1-4	-	TGTGCCAGCAGCTTAGGGACTGGGGATAATGAAAAACTGTTTTTT	CASSLGTGDNEKLFF
many	TRBV28	TRBJ1-5	-	TGTGCCAGCAACCGACTGCGGCGGTGGCCCCAGCATTTT	CASNRLRRWPQHF
many	TRBV7-8	TRBJ2-7	-	TGTGCCAGCAGCTGGAACCGGGACCGAGGCGAGCAGTACTTC	CASSWNRDRGEQYF
few	TRBV13	TRBJ2-5	-	TGTGCCAGCAGCTTAGGGACGGAAAGGTACCAAGAGACCCAGTACTTC	CASSLGTERYQETQYF
many	TRBV12-3/TRBV12-4	TRBJ2-5	TRBD1	TGTGCCAGCAGTCCCAGGACAGGGGGTCGCGGAGAGACCCAGTACTTC	CASSPRTGGRGETQYF
-	TRBV20-1	TRBJ2-7	-	TGCAGTGCTAGCACAGTCCTCTACGAGCAGTACTTC	CSASTVLYEQYF
-	TRBV11-2	TRBJ2-1	-	TGTGCCAGCAGCTTCGAACTGGCGAGTGAGCAGTTCTTC	CASSFELASEQFF
many	TRBV7-2	TRBJ1-4	-	TGTGCCAGCAGCTTAGCTTGGTCTGTCGGGGGTGGTATCAATGAAAAACTGTTTTTT	CASSLAWSVGGGINEKLFF
many	TRBV20-1	TRBJ2-4	TRBD1	TGCAGTGCTAGGTTAAGGGGACAGGGGGAAAACATTCAGTACTTC	CSARLRGQGENIQYF
-	TRBV19	TRBJ2-2	-	TGTGCCAGCAGCCAGGCTGGGAACACCGGGGAGCTGTTTTTT	CASSQAGNTGELFF
-	TRBV12-5	TRBJ2-2	-	TGTGCTAGTGGTTCAAGGAACAGGCCCGGGGAGCTGTTTTTT	CASGSRNRPGELFF
-	TRBV5-6	TRBJ2-2	TRBD1	TGTGCCAGCAGCTGGGACAGGGACGGCGGGGAGCTGTTTTTT	CASSWDRDGGELFF
-	TRBV18	TRBJ2-7	-	TGTGCCAGCTCACCAGCCTCCGTCTACGAGCAGTACTTC	CASSPASVYEQYF
many	TRBV5-5	TRBJ1-2	-	TGTGCCAGCAGCACCTCCGAATGGGAGGGTGGCTACACCTTC	CASSTSEWEGGYTF
-	TRBV19	TRBJ1-5	-	TGTGCCAGTAGTATAATCCCAGAAAGCAATCAGCCCCAGCATTTT	CASSIIPESNQPQHF
many	TRBV20-1	TRBJ2-7	TRBD1	TGCAGTGCCTCCGGGACAGCGACGTCTTTGGGCGAGCAGTACTTC	CSASGTATSLGEQYF
-	TRBV11-2	TRBJ2-1	-	TGTGCCAGCAGCTTTGAGTTTAGCTCCTACAATGAGCAGTTCTTC	CASSFEFSSYNEQFF
-	TRBV6-1	TRBJ2-3	-	TGTGCCAGCAGTCCCCTAAGCGGATTCACAGATACGCAGTATTTT	CASSPLSGFTDTQYF
-	TRBV6-2/TRBV6-3	TRBJ2-1	TRBD2	TGTGCCAGCATCCAGAGTAGCGGGACGAGTAACTACAATGAGCAGTTCTTC	CASIQSSGTSNYNEQFF
-	TRBV5-1	TRBJ2-7	TRBD1	TGCGCCAGCAGCTGGATGACAGGGGGTCGGAACGAGCAGTACTTC	CASSWMTGGRNEQYF
few	TRBV7-9	TRBJ2-2	-	TGTGCCAGCAGCTTACAGGGGGGAGAGACCGGGGAGCTGTTTTTT	CASSLQGGETGELFF
-	TRBV19	TRBJ2-6	-	TGTGCCAGTAGTATACAGATACCTGGGGCCAACGTCCTGACTTTC	CASSIQIPGANVLTF
many	TRBV20-1	TRBJ2-7	TRBD2	TGCAGTGCTGGCCCTAGCGGGAGGGGTAATGAGCAGTACTTC	CSAGPSGRGNEQYF
-	TRBV19	TRBJ2-2	TRBD2	TGTGCCAGTAGCTTCGGACTAGCCCGGGAGCTGTTTTTT	CASSFGLARELFF
-	TRBV28	TRBJ1-6	TRBD1	TGTGCCAGCAGTCTAAGGGGGACAGGGTTTTTTGGATCCTATAATTCACCCCTCCACTTT	CASSLRGTGFFGSYNSPLHF
many	TRBV7-3	TRBJ2-5	-	TGTGCCAGCAGCTTGAACGGACAGAAGGGAGAGACCCAGTACTTC	CASSLNGQKGETQYF
-	TRBV7-9	TRBJ2-1	TRBD1	TGTGCCAGCAGCCCCCGACAGGGCTTGAGCTCCTACAATGAGCAGTTCTTC	CASSPRQGLSSYNEQFF
-	TRBV12-3/TRBV12-4	TRBJ2-7	TRBD1	TGTGCCAGCAGTTTGTTTGGGACAGGGCCATCCTACGAGCAGTACTTC	CASSLFGTGPSYEQYF
many	TRBV5-6	TRBJ1-5	-	TGTGCCAGCAGCTCGGGACCTTATAGCAATCAGCCCCAGCATTTT	CASSSGPYSNQPQHF
few	TRBV7-2	TRBJ2-7	-	TGTGCCAGCAGCTTAGGAGTTCCGAGCTCCTACGAGCAGTACTTC	CASSLGVPSSYEQYF
many	TRBV27	TRBJ1-1	-	TGTGCCAGCACGCCGGGAGGAATGAACACTGAAGCTTTCTTT	CASTPGGMNTEAFF
many	TRBV12-5	TRBJ2-5	TRBD2	TGTGCTAGTGCCCCCTCGGGAGGGGAAGGAGAGACCCAGTACTTC	CASAPSGGEGETQYF
-	TRBV14	TRBJ2-7	TRBD2	TGTGCCAGCAGCCCTACTAGCGGACCGCGGGACGAGCGGTACTTC	CASSPTSGPRDERYF
-	TRBV6-9	TRBJ1-2	-	TGTGCCAGCAGTTACTTACCCCAGGGCAGGACGAATGGCTACACCTTC	CASSYLPQGRTNGYTF
once	TRBV28	TRBJ2-3	TRBD2	TGTGCCAGCAGTTCATACCTAGCGGGAGGACAGACAGATACGCAGTATTTT	CASSSYLAGGQTDTQYF
many	TRBV28	TRBJ2-7	-	TGTGCCAGCAGCTCCTATAGCGTTTCCGCCTCCTACGAGCAGTACTTC	CASSSYSVSASYEQYF